This T cell receptor beta chain was recovered during a study of Tregs in tolerant kidney transplant recipients. The data were produced by immunoSEQ multiplex PCR, yet TCRdb's version contains in-frame clones alone and is incomplete. This repertoire shows roughly 70,000 clones, roughly 89% found once; its top ten account for around 4%. Of note for this clone: Antigen unknown.

General study results and limits: No direct test of biological reproducibility was done here. Activated donor B cell expansion appeared to reveal the most relevant donor-specific TCRbeta repertoire.

The V and J ends lost 5 bases and 7 bases respectively, with 11 bases between them. This CDR3 contains 12 residues. Germline CDR1 and CDR2: SGHAT and FQNNGV. This TCR was sampled from a human donor in good health. The chain recombines TRBV11-2 with TRBJ1-2; no clear D gene. Material: CD4+ T cells from blood. The CDR3: CASSPIAGGYTF. The CDR3 DNA reads TGTGCCAGCAGCCCGATAGCGGGTGGCTACACCTTC.